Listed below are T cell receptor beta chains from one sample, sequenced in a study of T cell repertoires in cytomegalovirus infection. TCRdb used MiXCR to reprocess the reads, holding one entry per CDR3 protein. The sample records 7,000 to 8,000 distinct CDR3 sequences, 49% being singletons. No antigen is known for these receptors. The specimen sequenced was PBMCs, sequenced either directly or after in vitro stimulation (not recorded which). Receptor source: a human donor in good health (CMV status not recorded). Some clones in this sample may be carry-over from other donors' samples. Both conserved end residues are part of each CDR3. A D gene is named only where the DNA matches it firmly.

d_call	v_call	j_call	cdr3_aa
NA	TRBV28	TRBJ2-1	CASSLGSGTYNEQFF
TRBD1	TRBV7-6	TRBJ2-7	CASSPRDRVYEQYF
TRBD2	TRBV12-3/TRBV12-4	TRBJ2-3	CASSLGGLAESTDTQYF
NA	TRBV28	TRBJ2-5	CASSLAAPRETQYF
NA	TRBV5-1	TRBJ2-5	CATQSGSGVQETQYF
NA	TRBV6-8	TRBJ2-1	CASSPRYIEAHNEQFF
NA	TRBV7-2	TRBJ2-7	CSRSAEGGHDKYF
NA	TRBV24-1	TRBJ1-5	CATSDFGRERQHF
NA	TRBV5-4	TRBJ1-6	CASSRGGAPNSPLHF
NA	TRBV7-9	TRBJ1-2	CASSYQQDYGYTF
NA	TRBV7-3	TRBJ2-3	CASSGAGGPSTDTQYF
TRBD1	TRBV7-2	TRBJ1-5	CASSPGQVLQPQHF
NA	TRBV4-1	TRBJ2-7	CASSRRLVAFSYEQYF
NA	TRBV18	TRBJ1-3	CASSPPVGSSGNTIYF
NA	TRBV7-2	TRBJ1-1	CASSLYSRGANTEAFF
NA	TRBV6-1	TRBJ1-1	CASRPGETNTEAFF
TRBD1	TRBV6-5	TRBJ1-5	CATILRQGNNQPQLF
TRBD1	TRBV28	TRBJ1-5	CASSWWTGNNQPQHF
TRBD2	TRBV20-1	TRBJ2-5	CSASRAGEGETQYF
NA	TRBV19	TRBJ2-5	CASKETQYF
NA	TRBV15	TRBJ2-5	CATSRDAVYQETQYF
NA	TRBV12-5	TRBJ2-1	CASGLVSVIWSVPYNEKFF
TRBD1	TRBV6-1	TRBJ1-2	CASRPTGDYGYTF
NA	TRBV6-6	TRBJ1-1	CASSSILRPIEAFF
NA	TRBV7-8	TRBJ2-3	CASSLGGGPAVGEDTQYF
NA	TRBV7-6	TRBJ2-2	CASRLGTVTWELFF
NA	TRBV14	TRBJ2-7	CASSPLGYDQSF
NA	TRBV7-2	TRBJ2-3	CAWCLTDKIVTQYF
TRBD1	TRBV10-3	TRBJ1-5	CAISESEQGSDETRTQQRHF
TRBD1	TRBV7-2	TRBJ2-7	CASSFQTGFYEQYF
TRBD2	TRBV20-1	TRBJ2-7	CSARRVTSGSYEQYF
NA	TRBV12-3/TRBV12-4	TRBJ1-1	CASSIREDTEAFF
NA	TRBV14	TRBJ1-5	CASSQGGRQPQHF
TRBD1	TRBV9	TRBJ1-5	CASSDGQGAGQPQHF
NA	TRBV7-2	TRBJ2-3	CASSAQQGPDTQYF
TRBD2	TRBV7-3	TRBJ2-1	CASSLPRKYSHREGSGRPYNEQFF
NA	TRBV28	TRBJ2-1	CASGYYNEQFF
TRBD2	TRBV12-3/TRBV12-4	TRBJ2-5	CASSQGTSGLQEPQYF
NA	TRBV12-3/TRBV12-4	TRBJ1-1	CASSLSVSQQGTAAFF
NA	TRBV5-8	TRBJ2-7	CASSLMAGAREQYF
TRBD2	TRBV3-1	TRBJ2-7	CASSLGLAGATAYEQYF
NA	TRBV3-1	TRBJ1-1	CASEGPGPEAFF
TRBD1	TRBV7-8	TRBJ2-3	CASRNRGTGDTDTQYF
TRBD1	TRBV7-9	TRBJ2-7	CASSERDRGHHEQYF
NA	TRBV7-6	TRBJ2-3	CASSSTTYPTDTQYF